This entry lists 18 T cell receptor beta chains sequenced from one sample in a study of glioma-infiltrating T cells after dendritic cell vaccination. Method: immunoSEQ multiplex PCR; TCRdb's copy keeps in-frame clones and lacks some. The table shows more than 95,000 clones, with roughly 81% occurring only once. Specimen: blood, collected before dendritic cell vaccination. The receptors stem from a human donor with glioblastoma.

The CDR3 is CASSLDGGEGTYEAFF. The CDR3 bases are TGTGCCAGCAGCTTGGATGGGGGCGAGGGTACGTATGAAGCTTTCTTT. The rearrangement uses TRBV5-6 and TRBJ1-1, with TRBD1 as a possible D gene (6 bases). The ends were cut back, 0 bases at V and 7 bases at J, with 19 bases in the middle. This CDR3 comprises 16 residues. Germline V gene sequence: CDR1 SGHDT, CDR2 YYEEEE.

The J gene is TRBJ1-1, the V gene TRBV19, with D uncertain. The germline V gene encodes CDR1 LNHDA and CDR2 SQIVND (reference sequence). The CDR3 has 11 residues. V lost 6 bases to trimming and J lost 7 bases, with 9 bases between them. This CDR3 reads CASRAGFEAFF. In DNA form, the CDR3 reads TGTGCCAGTAGGGCAGGCTTTGAAGCTTTCTTT. Full variable domain (outside the CDR3, taken from reference TRBV19 and TRBJ1-1): DGGITQSPKYLFRKEGQNVTLSCEQNLNHDAMYWYRQDPGQGLRLIYYSQIVNDFQKGDIAEGYSVSREKKESFPLTVTSAQKNPTAFYLCASRAGFEAFFGQGTRLTVV.

This sequence joins TRBV11-2 and TRBJ1-2, with D unclear. The V gene lost 1 base and the J gene lost 2 bases, with 5 bases spanning the gap. Germline loops: CDR1 SGHAT, CDR2 FQNNGV. CDR3 length: 13 residues. The CDR3 here is CASSLGRNYGYTF. The CDR3, as DNA: TGTGCCAGCAGCTTAGGCAGAAACTATGGCTACACCTTC.

The rearrangement links TRBV23-1 to TRBJ1-5; the match to TRBD1 covers 7 bases. TRBV23-1 is given ORF status, its function remaining uncertain. This CDR3 comprises 16 residues. Losses at the gene ends were 1 base for V and 6 bases for J; bases not matched to a gene: 9. CDR3 sequence (DNA): TGCGCCAGCAGTCAATACGAGGGGGCCAAGGGTCAGCCCCAGCATTTT. Amino acids: CASSQYEGAKGQPQHF.

The chain joins TRBV7-9 to TRBJ1-3, with D hard to call. The V end was cut by 3 bases, the J end by 3 bases, with 12 bases between. The CDR3 is made up of 15 amino acids. The germline V gene encodes CDR1 SEHNR and CDR2 FQNEAQ (reference sequence). As DNA, the CDR3 is TGTGCCAGCAGCTTTTGGGCAGATAGTGGAAACACCATATATTTT. Protein product: CASSFWADSGNTIYF.

The genes are TRBV7-9 and TRBJ2-5; the D is unclear. CDR3 length: 12 residues. V was trimmed by 2 bases and J by 4 bases, leaving 5 bases between them. CDR1 is SEHNR and CDR2 is FQNEAQ in the germline V gene (reference sequence). The CDR3 bases are TGTGCCAGCAGCTTACTTGTAGAGACCCAGTACTTC. Protein: CASSLLVETQYF.

The V and J genes are TRBV19 and TRBJ2-2; TRBD2 matches at 7 bases. V lost 2 bases to trimming and J lost 1 base; unmatched junction nucleotides: 4. Per germline, CDR1 LNHDA and CDR2 SQIVND (reference sequence). The CDR3 extends over 16 amino acids. In DNA form, the CDR3 reads TGTGCCAGTAGTATACAGGCTAGCGGGAACACCGGGGAGCTGTTTTTT. Protein sequence: CASSIQASGNTGELFF. Full variable domain (rest looked up from reference TRBV19 and TRBJ2-2): DGGITQSPKYLFRKEGQNVTLSCEQNLNHDAMYWYRQDPGQGLRLIYYSQIVNDFQKGDIAEGYSVSREKKESFPLTVTSAQKNPTAFYLCASSIQASGNTGELFFGEGSRLTVL.

The V and J genes are TRBV19 and TRBJ2-7, with 7 bases fitting TRBD2. Germline assignment: CDR1 LNHDA and CDR2 SQIVND (reference sequence). With V trimmed by 5 bases and J by 4 bases, 8 bases remained unmatched. The CDR3 spans 14 residues. The CDR3 protein is CASSSVGGKYEQYF. In DNA, the CDR3 is TGTGCCAGTAGTTCGGTCGGGGGGAAGTACGAGCAGTACTTC.

The genes are TRBV5-5 and TRBJ1-5; D is unresolved. V lost 4 bases and J 1 base, leaving 6 bases between the germline ends. The germline CDR1 and CDR2 sequences are SGHKS and YYEKEE (reference sequence). This CDR3 is built from 13 residues. Here the CDR3 DNA reads TGTGCCAGCAGCCCTAGGAGCAATCAGCCCCAGCATTTT. Its translation: CASSPRSNQPQHF.

In regard to this clone: Other DNA sequences from this sample encode an identical CDR3 as well. This chain uses TRBV11-3 with TRBJ2-7; 9 bases match TRBD1. The ends lost 2 bases at V and 3 bases at J; junction bases unmatched: 5. The germline CDR1 and CDR2 sequences are SGHNT and YENEEA. This CDR3 has 15 amino acids. The CDR3 is CASSLPDRGGYEQYF. The CDR3 DNA reads as TGTGCCAGCAGCTTACCGGACAGGGGCGGCTACGAGCAGTACTTC.

The gene calls are TRBV11-3 and TRBJ2-5, with 10 bases lining up with TRBD1. The CDR3 length is 16 residues. The J segment lost 2 bases and the V segment lost 5 bases, leaving 8 bases of the junction unmatched. Germline CDR1 is SGHNT and CDR2 is YENEEA. CDR3 nucleotides: TGTGCCAGCAGCCCTGGGACAGGGGCCCATCAAGAGACCCAGTACTTC. Residues: CASSPGTGAHQETQYF.

This chain joins TRBV5-5 and TRBJ1-6, with 8 bases fitting TRBD1. CDR3 length: 15 amino acids. From germline, CDR1 is SGHKS and CDR2 YYEKEE (reference sequence). V lost 4 bases, J lost 7 bases, and 7 bases stayed unmatched. In DNA, the CDR3 is TGTGCCAGCAGCCTAACAACAGGGGGGAATTCACCCCTCCACTTT. It encodes CASSLTTGGNSPLHF.

The chain recombines TRBV14 with TRBJ1-1; D is unresolved. The CDR3 consists of 14 residues. Germline-derived CDR1 and CDR2 are SGHDN and FVKESK. The V end was cut by 5 bases, the J end by 5 bases, with 15 bases between. The CDR3 protein is CASSVWVGGTEAFF. CDR3 bases: TGTGCCAGCAGCGTCTGGGTGGGAGGGACTGAAGCTTTCTTT. Full variable domain (outside the CDR3, taken from reference TRBV14 and TRBJ1-1): EAGVTQFPSHSVIEKGQTVTLRCDPISGHDNLYWYRRVMGKEIKFLLHFVKESKQDESGMPNNRFLAERTGGTYSTLKVQPAELEDSGVYFCASSVWVGGTEAFFGQGTRLTVV.

V and J are TRBV5-4 and TRBJ2-5; D gene uncertain. V lost 4 bases to trimming and J lost 2 bases, with 12 bases between them. CDR1 and CDR2 from the germline V gene are SGHNT and YYREEE (reference sequence). CDR3 size: 14 residues. The CDR3 DNA reads TGTGCCAGCAGCAAAAGGCCAGGACAAGAGACCCAGTACTTC. Encoded protein: CASSKRPGQETQYF.

The chain uses TRBV9 and TRBJ2-3, with 9 bases identical to TRBD2. Germline V gene lookup returns CDR1 SGDLS and CDR2 YYNGEE. J gave up 3 bases and V 4 bases, and 12 bases lay outside the gene matches. The CDR3 has 17 residues. For the CDR3, the DNA is TGTGCCAGCAGCCTAGAAGGGGGCGGGGGGGAGACAGATACGCAGTATTTT. The encoded protein is CASSLEGGGGETDTQYF.

The V and J genes are TRBV18 and TRBJ1-3; D is undetermined. Trimming removed 2 bases from V and 0 bases from J, with 17 bases in between. This CDR3 has 18 amino acids. Looked up from germline, CDR1 is KGHSH and CDR2 is LQKENI. The CDR3 DNA follows: TGTGCCAGCTCACCAATAGACTCAGGAGGGCACTCTGGAAACACCATATATTTT. Amino acids: CASSPIDSGGHSGNTIYF.

CDR3 amino acids: CASSLQRGLNTEAFF. CDR3 bases: TGCGCCAGCAGCCTCCAAAGGGGATTGAACACTGAAGCTTTCTTT. J is TRBJ1-1 and V is TRBV4-1; TRBD1 might be the D (5 bases). Germline V CDR1 and CDR2: MGHRA, YSYEKL. This CDR3 has 15 amino acids. The V end was cut by 4 bases, the J end by 0 bases, with 12 bases between.

The V and J genes are TRBV27 and TRBJ1-2; 8 bases match TRBD1. Trimming cost V 5 bases and J 2 bases; bases outside gene matches: 4. This CDR3 comprises 14 residues. Germline CDR1 reads MNHEY; CDR2 reads SMNVEV (reference sequence). CDR3 loop: CASSPNRGNYGYTF. For the CDR3, the DNA is TGTGCCAGCAGTCCAAACAGGGGGAACTATGGCTACACCTTC.